Below, 10 T cell receptor beta chains from the same sample are listed, as sequenced in a study of T cell repertoires in cytomegalovirus infection. TCRdb ran MiXCR on the reads and lists one entry per CDR3 protein. Of some 800,000 distinct CDR3 sequences in the sample, 25% to 35% were seen once. For these receptors, no antigen is known. Specimen: cultured CD8+ T cells from PBMCs, collected from culture after CMV antigen stimulation. The receptors were gathered from a human donor in good health (CMV status not recorded). Some clones in this sample may be carry-over from other donors' samples.

This clonotype was observed at least ten times. This chain connects TRBV11-2 to TRBJ2-2; TRBD2 aligns across 12 bases. V was clipped by 5 bases and J by 5 bases; unmatched bases: 9. Looked up from germline, CDR1 is SGHAT and CDR2 is FQNNGV. CDR3 size: 17 residues. CDR3 nucleotide sequence: TGTGCCAGCAGCAAACTTCTAGCGGGGGGGTATACCGGGGAGCTGTTTTTT. Translation: CASSKLLAGGYTGELFF.

This clonotype was observed a few times. V usage is TRBV4-3 and J usage is TRBJ1-6; tentatively, D is TRBD1 (5 bases). The CDR3 is 16 residues long. Germline V gene sequence: CDR1 LGHNA, CDR2 YSLEER. Trimming left V 0 bases short and J 10 bases short, with 16 bases between. CDR3: CASSQDRDSDYSPLHF. CDR3 coding DNA: TGCGCCAGCAGCCAAGATCGCGACAGCGACTACTCACCCCTCCACTTT.

The table lists this clonotype with a few counts. The rearrangement joins TRBV11-3 to TRBJ2-7; tentatively, D is TRBD1 or TRBD2 (5 bases each). The germline V gene has CDR1 SGHNT and CDR2 YENEEA. V lost 0 bases and J lost 3, with 9 bases in between. This CDR3 comprises 14 residues. CDR3 bases: TGTGCCAGCAGCTTAGAGGGGGACGGCTACGAGCAGTACTTC. Translated, it gives CASSLEGDGYEQYF.

The chain joins TRBV7-8 to TRBJ1-4, with D possibly TRBD1 on 5 matching bases. The CDR3 runs to 16 residues. The germline V gene encodes CDR1 SGHVS and CDR2 FQNEAQ. Deletions cut 1 base from V and 6 bases from J, with 15 bases between. CDR3 DNA: TGTGCCAGCAGCTTAGATAGCAGGGTACTGGATGAAAAACTGTTTTTT. As protein: CASSLDSRVLDEKLFF. The full variable domain, its missing parts supplied by reference TRBV7-8 and TRBJ1-4, is GAGVSQSPRYKVAKRGQDVALRCDPISGHVSLFWYQQALGQGPEFLTYFQNEAQLDKSGLPSDRFFAERPEGSVSTLKIQRTQQEDSAVYLCASSLDSRVLDEKLFFGSGTQLSVL.

This chain links TRBV9 with TRBJ2-5; D may match TRBD1 or TRBD2 (5 bases each). The CDR3 consists of 16 residues. Germline V gives CDR1 SGDLS, CDR2 YYNGEE. Trimming left V 0 bases short and J 5 bases short, with 17 bases between. The CDR3 is CASSVARDGYRETQYF. The CDR3 DNA reads TGTGCCAGCAGCGTAGCCCGGGACGGCTATCGGGAGACCCAGTACTTC.

J is TRBJ2-2 and V is TRBV4-3; D not resolved. V lost 1 base and J 1 base, leaving 7 bases between the germline ends. The CDR3 covers 15 residues. Germline CDR1 reads LGHNA; CDR2 reads YSLEER. CDR3 sequence (DNA): TGCGCCAGCAGCCAAGGGGCGGTGAACACCGGGGAGCTGTTTTTT. Protein sequence: CASSQGAVNTGELFF.

This chain uses TRBV27 with TRBJ2-5; no clear D gene. The CDR3 totals 16 residues. Deletions cut 5 bases from V and 5 bases from J, with 21 bases between. Germline loops: CDR1 MNHEY, CDR2 SMNVEV (reference sequence). CDR3 protein: CASSPLPMVSGETQYF. As DNA, the CDR3 is TGTGCCAGCAGTCCTCTGCCGATGGTCAGTGGTGAGACCCAGTACTTC.

This clonotype was observed at least ten times. The chain couples TRBV7-2 to TRBJ2-7; no clear D. The CDR3 runs to 15 residues. Trimming removed 1 base at V and 4 bases at J, with 14 bases between. CDR1 and CDR2 from the germline V gene are SGHTA and FQGNSA. CDR3 coding DNA: TGTGCCAGCAGCTTAGAGGGCGCCCCCGGTTACGAGCAGTACGTC. Amino acid sequence: CASSLEGAPGYEQYV.

The chain joins TRBV12-3 or TRBV12-4 to TRBJ2-5; possibly TRBD1 or TRBD2 for D (6 bases each). The CDR3 has 16 amino acids. V lost 3 bases, J lost 5 bases, and 19 bases lay in between. The CDR3 region has the DNA TGTGCCAGCAGTTTCATCCTCCCGGGGGCGGAGGAGACCCAGTACTTC. Amino acid sequence: CASSFILPGAEETQYF.

In DNA, the CDR3 is TGCAGTGCTAGAGACCTAGATACCGACAGGGCCGATCAGCCCCAGCATTTT. It is translated as CSARDLDTDRADQPQHF. V is TRBV20-1 and J is TRBJ1-5; 7 bases map to TRBD1. Germline CDR1 DFQATT, CDR2 SNEGSKA (reference sequence). This CDR3 contains 17 residues. J gave up 5 bases and V 0 bases, and 13 bases lay outside the gene matches.